The 26 T cell receptor beta chains listed next were all sequenced from one sample in a study of human T cells and chemical hapten exposure. Time point denoted: pre-sensitization, week 0. Treatment reported: therapeutic diphenylcyclopropenone sensitization with weekly scalp DPC. TCRdb reanalysed the RACE reads using MiXCR and keeps one entry per CDR3 protein. The sample yields around 300,000 distinct CDR3 sequences, 5.5% seen once. This specimen consisted of whole blood, obtained in connection with sensitization to the hapten diphenylcyclopropenone (DPC). The receptors derive from a woman aged 18 to 35 with alopecia areata. Some clones in this sample may be carry-over from other donors' samples.

This rearrangement joins TRBV15 to TRBJ1-2; 8 nucleotides agree with TRBD1. Trimming at V came to 2 bases and at J to 4 bases, leaving 9 bases not matched to a gene. Germline assignment: CDR1 LNHNV and CDR2 YYDKDF (reference sequence). CDR3 length: 16 residues. The CDR3 protein is CATSRSYRQGTYGYTF. CDR3 nucleotides: TGTGCCACCAGCAGATCTTACCGACAGGGGACCTATGGCTACACCTTC.

V gene TRBV10-3 combines with J gene TRBJ2-2; D is unclear. The germline V gene encodes CDR1 ENHRY and CDR2 SYGVKD. The CDR3 has 14 amino acids. Trimming cost V 6 bases and J 6 bases, with 14 bases left between them. In DNA, the CDR3 is TGTGCCATCAGAGAGGATCGTAGTCCCGGGGAGCTGTTTTTT. This sequence encodes CAIREDRSPGELFF.

The chain combines TRBV6-5 with TRBJ2-5; 8 bases agree with TRBD2. Trimming at V came to 0 bases and at J to 0 bases, leaving 3 bases not matched to a gene. The CDR3 totals 16 residues. Germline V gene data show CDR1 as MNHEY and CDR2 as SVGAGI. This CDR3 is CASSYSSGENQETQYF. For the CDR3, the DNA is TGTGCCAGCAGTTACTCTAGCGGGGAGAACCAAGAGACCCAGTACTTC.

This clonotype was counted ten times or more. The V call is TRBV6-6, the J call TRBJ2-1; D is possibly TRBD1 (6 bases). This CDR3 has 11 residues. Trimming took 6 bases from V and 9 from J, leaving 9 bases between them. Germline V CDR1 and CDR2: MNHNY, SVGAGI (reference sequence). The CDR3 spells CASSLQGEQFF. In DNA, the CDR3 is TGTGCCAGCAGCTTACAGGGTGAGCAGTTCTTC.

This clonotype was seen only a few times. J is TRBJ2-1 and V is TRBV6-1, with TRBD1 as a possible D gene (5 bases). Germline CDR1 is MNHNS and CDR2 is SASEGT. Trimming removed 4 bases from V and 10 bases from J, with 23 bases in between. The CDR3 has 16 amino acids. Here the CDR3 DNA reads TGTGCCAGCAGTGGGAGACAGTGGGTTTTGGCTGAGGAGCAGTTCTTC. It codes for CASSGRQWVLAEEQFF.

The rearrangement links TRBV12-3 or TRBV12-4 to TRBJ2-7, with D perhaps matching TRBD1 (6 bases). V lost 4 bases, J lost 6 bases, and 10 bases lay in between. The CDR3 totals 12 residues. The CDR3 nucleotides read TGTGCCAGCAGTTGGGGGCCTAGCGAGCAGTACTTC. It codes for CASSWGPSEQYF.

This clonotype was seen at least ten times. The genes are TRBV13 and TRBJ1-1; D might be TRBD1 (5 bases). The CDR3 contains 14 residues. V was cut by 5 bases and J by 1 base, with 11 bases left in between. The germline gives CDR1 PRHDT, CDR2 FYEKMQ (reference sequence). For the CDR3, the DNA is TGTGCCAGCAGCCGGGGACGGCCGAACACTGAAGCTTTCTTT. This sequence encodes CASSRGRPNTEAFF.

This clonotype was seen a handful of times. The J gene is TRBJ1-1, the V gene TRBV11-1; tentative D call: TRBD1 (6 bases). Germline values: CDR1 SGHAT, CDR2 FQDESV (reference sequence). The CDR3 spans 15 residues. V was trimmed by 1 base and J by 5 bases, leaving 14 bases between them. The CDR3 spells CASSLGRGAWTEAFF. DNA of the CDR3: TGTGCCAGCAGCTTAGGACGGGGGGCGTGGACTGAAGCTTTCTTT.

Many counts were recorded for this clonotype. One junction end does not reproduce the germline sequence, and a read error may be involved. The V gene is TRBV5-6, the J gene TRBJ1-2; the D is unclear. From germline, CDR1 is SGHDT and CDR2 YYEEEE. The CDR3 is 13 residues long. CDR3 amino acids: CASSLESNYSYTF. The CDR3 DNA reads as TGTGCCAGCAGCTTGGAGAGTAACTATAGCTACACCTTC.

The V and J genes are TRBV7-9 and TRBJ1-2, with 8 bases fitting TRBD1. This CDR3 region has 14 residues. Germline lookup yields CDR1 SEHNR and CDR2 FQNEAQ (reference sequence). V lost 5 bases and J lost 7; bases outside the gene matches: 9. CDR3 loop: CASSLGQGQLGYTF. The CDR3 nucleotides read TGTGCCAGCAGCCTCGGACAGGGACAACTTGGCTACACCTTC.

This clonotype was recorded a few times. DNA for the CDR3: TGTGCCAGCATTGTCCGGCAGGGCTACACTGAAGCTTTCTTT. This sequence encodes CASIVRQGYTEAFF. The chain joins TRBV6-5 to TRBJ1-1; possible D gene TRBD1, 5 bases. The CDR3 length is 14 residues. Looked up from germline, CDR1 is MNHEY and CDR2 is SVGAGI. The V end was cut by 7 bases, the J end by 3 bases, with 15 bases between.

This clonotype was picked up a small number of times. The chain uses TRBV4-3 and TRBJ1-4; no clear D. Trimming stripped 4 bases from V and 5 bases from J, with 8 bases between. The CDR3 sequence is 13 residues long. The germline V gene has CDR1 LGHNA and CDR2 YSLEER. The CDR3 bases are TGCGCCAGCAGCCTGGTGGCAAATGAAAAACTGTTTTTT. This gives the protein CASSLVANEKLFF.

This clonotype was picked up a small number of times. The V gene is TRBV6-2 or TRBV6-3, the J gene TRBJ1-2, with D tentatively TRBD1 (5 bases). Germline-derived CDR1 and CDR2 are MNHEY and SVGEGT. There are 16 residues in the CDR3. V shed 2 bases and J shed 4 bases, with 17 bases lying between them. The CDR3 nucleotides are TGTGCCAGCAGTTACACCGGAACAGGTCCAGCCTATGGCTACACCTTC. Amino acid sequence: CASSYTGTGPAYGYTF.

This chain links TRBV4-3 with TRBJ1-6; tentative D call: TRBD1 (5 bases). Trimming removed 0 bases at V and 14 bases at J, with 14 bases between. CDR1 and CDR2 (germline): LGHNA, YSLEER. This CDR3 spans 14 amino acids. The CDR3: CASSQDHGTATLHF. In DNA, the CDR3 is TGCGCCAGCAGCCAAGATCATGGGACGGCTACCCTCCACTTT.

This clonotype was recorded many times. V and J are TRBV5-6 and TRBJ1-6, with 9 bases fitting TRBD1. V lost 4 bases, J lost 11 bases, and 7 bases stayed unmatched. The germline V gene encodes CDR1 SGHDT and CDR2 YYEEEE. The CDR3 covers 14 residues. For the CDR3, the DNA is TGTGCCAGCAGCCTGACAGGGGGATCTACACCCCTCCACTTT. It is translated as CASSLTGGSTPLHF.

The V call is TRBV7-2, the J call TRBJ1-2, with TRBD1 matching over 10 bases. The germline V gene has CDR1 SGHTA and CDR2 FQGNSA. This CDR3 is built from 15 residues. After removal of 4 bases from V and 2 bases from J, the junction contained 4 bases not matched to a gene. This CDR3 is CASSYKGQGNYGYTF. The CDR3 coding sequence is TGTGCCAGCAGCTATAAGGGACAGGGGAACTATGGCTACACCTTC.

There are many counts of this clonotype. The CDR3 DNA follows: TGCGCCAGCAGCCAAGAATCGGGGTCTAGCAATCAGCCCCAGCATTTT. This sequence encodes CASSQESGSSNQPQHF. The chain has TRBV4-1 and TRBJ1-5; D unresolved. Germline CDR1 MGHRA, CDR2 YSYEKL. The CDR3 consists of 16 residues. The V end was cut by 0 bases, the J end by 0 bases, with 9 bases between.

This rearrangement joins TRBV5-1 to TRBJ1-6; D is unresolved. This CDR3 is 17 amino acids long. Germline CDR1 reads SGHRS; CDR2 reads YFSETQ. V was cut by 3 bases and J by 0 bases, with 13 bases left in between. The DNA of the CDR3 is TGCGCCAGCAGCTCTCAGCCTGAGAGCTCCTATAATTCACCCCTCCACTTT. Amino acid sequence: CASSSQPESSYNSPLHF.

This clonotype was detected many times. The gene calls are TRBV7-3 and TRBJ1-2; D may be TRBD1 (6 bases). This CDR3 spans 15 amino acids. Germline CDR1 and CDR2: SGHTA and FQGTGA. Between the trimmed V and J ends, which lost 5 bases and 10 bases, there was a span of 23 bases. For the CDR3, the DNA is TGTGCCAGCAGCCAAACTAGCGGGGGCAGAGAGGTCTACACCTTC. This encodes CASSQTSGGREVYTF.

This clonotype was detected many times. V gene TRBV11-2 combines with J gene TRBJ2-1; 7 bases match TRBD2. Trimming at V came to 5 bases and at J to 2 bases, leaving 12 bases not matched to a gene. CDR1 is SGHAT, CDR2 FQNNGV, per germline. CDR3 length: 17 amino acids. The CDR3 protein is CASSLVGASGTYNEQFF. The CDR3 DNA sequence: TGTGCCAGCAGCCTCGTCGGGGCTAGCGGTACCTACAATGAGCAGTTCTTC.

This clonotype has only a few counts. The chain has TRBV6-5 and TRBJ2-3, with 9 nucleotides matching TRBD1. The CDR3 consists of 17 residues. Unmatched junction bases numbered 10, after V lost 6 bases and J lost 0 bases. CDR1 is MNHEY, CDR2 SVGAGI, per germline. The CDR3 spells CASRSITGTGSTDTQYF. CDR3 in DNA: TGTGCCAGCAGATCAATTACCGGGACAGGGAGCACAGATACGCAGTATTTT.

This clonotype was seen a few times. The rearrangement uses TRBV5-1 and TRBJ2-2; TRBD2 agrees at 7 bases. This CDR3 comprises 15 residues. Germline trimming cut 10 bases from V and 0 bases from J; bases unmatched to any gene: 9. Per germline, CDR1 SGHRS and CDR2 YFSETQ. CDR3 sequence reads: CAWRDAGANTGELFF. CDR3 bases: TGCGCCTGGAGAGATGCGGGAGCGAACACCGGGGAGCTGTTTTTT.

This clonotype was seen a few times. CDR3 amino acids: CSAPSRFLNTEAFF. CDR3 sequence (DNA): TGCAGTGCTCCGTCTCGGTTTCTGAACACTGAAGCTTTCTTT. The genes are TRBV20-1 and TRBJ1-1; no firm D call. Germline V CDR1 and CDR2: DFQATT, SNEGSKA (reference sequence). The CDR3 loop spans 14 amino acids. Trimming cost V 5 bases and J 0 bases, with 13 bases left between them.

At least ten counts were recorded for this clonotype. The rearrangement joins TRBV20-1 to TRBJ2-2; D may correspond to TRBD1 or TRBD2 (6 bases each). The V end lost 2 bases, the J end lost 2 bases, and 9 bases lay between the germline ends. Germline CDR1 is DFQATT and CDR2 is SNEGSKA (reference sequence). The CDR3 runs to 14 residues. This CDR3 is CSARRGPNTGELFF. CDR3 bases: TGCAGTGCTAGACGGGGGCCCAACACCGGGGAGCTGTTTTTT.

There are many counts of this clonotype. The chain joins TRBV12-3 or TRBV12-4 to TRBJ2-2; weak D call: TRBD1 (5 bases). V shed 0 bases and J shed 3 bases, with 8 bases lying between them. This CDR3 is built from 15 residues. CDR3 DNA: TGTGCCAGCAGTTTAGCCTCAGGGTACACCGGGGAGCTGTTTTTT. Translation gives CASSLASGYTGELFF.

This clonotype occurred many times. V is TRBV4-1 and J is TRBJ2-3; D unresolved. Per the germline V gene, CDR1 is MGHRA and CDR2 is YSYEKL. The CDR3 totals 19 residues. V lost 0 bases and J 0 bases, leaving 19 bases between the germline ends. The CDR3 here is CASSQDRGYRQGSTDTQYF. DNA of the CDR3: TGCGCCAGCAGCCAAGATCGTGGATACCGTCAAGGGAGCACAGATACGCAGTATTTT.